The 13 T cell receptor beta chains below were found in one sample sequenced in a study of T-cell reconstitution after alpha-beta-depleted transplantation in children. Preparation of the TCRbeta library was carried out with unique molecular identifiers. Each CDR3 protein is one row after TCRdb ran MiXCR on the PCR reads. The data contain approximately 650,000 distinct CDR3 sequences, over 10% of them singletons. Sample: PBMCs, taken before TCRalphabeta/CD19-depleted stem cell transplant. The origin of the receptors is a girl aged 2 to 9 with congenital amegakaryocytic thrombocytopenia, due to receive a stem cell transplant.

The chain links TRBV7-9 to TRBJ1-3; no clear D gene. This CDR3 spans 17 amino acids. Germline CDR1 is SEHNR and CDR2 is FQNEAQ (reference sequence). Trimming shortened V by 5 bases and J by 1 base, and 18 bases separated the two germline ends. The chain's CDR3 is CASSTSLAGSSGNTIYF. The CDR3 coding sequence is TGTGCCAGCAGCACTTCCCTGGCGGGGTCATCTGGAAACACCATATATTTT. Complete variable domain (other parts from reference TRBV7-9 and TRBJ1-3): DTGVSQNPRHKITKRGQNVTFRCDPISEHNRLYWYRQTLGQGPEFLTYFQNEAQLEKSRLLSDRFSAERPKGSFSTLEIQRTEQGDSAMYLCASSTSLAGSSGNTIYFGEGSWLTVV.

This clonotype was detected ten times or more. This sequence joins TRBV28 and TRBJ1-5; TRBD1 agrees at 7 bases. The CDR3 extends over 16 amino acids. V lost 5 bases and J lost 0; bases outside the gene matches: 7. Germline CDR1 MDHEN, CDR2 SYDVKM. The CDR3 DNA is TGTGCCAGCAGTCAAAGACAGGGTTATAGCAATCAGCCCCAGCATTTT. As protein: CASSQRQGYSNQPQHF.

This clonotype has only a few counts. CDR3 nucleotides: TGCAGCGTTGAGGGCAGGGAGCTGGCCATTCAGTACTTC. Translated, it gives CSVEGRELAIQYF. The V call is TRBV29-1, the J call TRBJ2-4; D might be TRBD1 or TRBD2, each matching 5 bases. The ends were cut back, 3 bases at V and 9 bases at J, with 15 bases in the middle. Per the germline V gene, CDR1 is SQVTM and CDR2 is ANQGSEA. The CDR3 covers 13 residues.

This clonotype has ten or more counts. This chain joins TRBV5-1 and TRBJ2-1, with 9 bases identical to TRBD1. Losses at the gene ends were 4 bases for V and 7 bases for J; bases not matched to a gene: 6. Per the germline V gene, CDR1 is SGHRS and CDR2 is YFSETQ. The CDR3 consists of 14 residues. The CDR3 reads CASSRDRVGNEQFF. The CDR3 coding sequence is TGCGCCAGCAGCAGGGACAGGGTGGGTAATGAGCAGTTCTTC.

At least ten counts were recorded for this clonotype. This sequence joins TRBV5-1 and TRBJ2-2, with D possibly being TRBD2 (5 bases). The CDR3 is 16 residues long. V dropped 1 base and J dropped 0 bases, with 10 bases sitting between them. From germline, CDR1 is SGHRS and CDR2 YFSETQ. CDR3: CASSLSIAPNTGELFF. In DNA form, the CDR3 reads TGCGCCAGCAGCTTGTCTATAGCGCCGAACACCGGGGAGCTGTTTTTT.

Comment on this clonotype: A much more abundant neighbour one base away suggests this may be a read error. The chain uses TRBV29-1 and TRBJ1-5, with D hard to call. Germline-derived CDR1 and CDR2 are SQVTM and ANQGSEA. The CDR3 totals 13 residues. The CDR3 DNA is TGCAGCGCAAACGAGGGTGGCAATCAGGCCCAGCATTTT. This gives the protein CSANEGGNQAQHF.

The V call is TRBV5-1, the J call TRBJ2-4, with a tentative D call TRBD1 (5 bases). The germline V gene has CDR1 SGHRS and CDR2 YFSETQ. V was pared by 4 bases and J by 6 bases, with 14 bases between. This CDR3 spans 14 amino acids. The CDR3 loop is CASSREVQGNIQYF. The CDR3 region has the DNA TGCGCCAGCAGCCGAGAAGTCCAGGGAAACATTCAGTACTTC.

A remark on this clonotype: This clone may be a read error of a much larger clone one base away. The gene calls are TRBV20-1 and TRBJ1-4; D not resolved. The length of the CDR3 is 11 residues. Per the germline V gene, CDR1 is DFQATT and CDR2 is SNEGSKA (reference sequence). The CDR3 sequence is CNAKPREKLFF. The CDR3 DNA reads as TGCAATGCTAAGCCTCGTGAAAAACTGTTTTTT.

The chain carries TRBV18 and TRBJ2-3, with 9 bases that match TRBD2. This CDR3 has 17 amino acids. The V gene's germline CDR1 is KGHSH and CDR2 LQKENI. V shed 2 bases and J 4 bases; nucleotides not matched to a gene: 10. CDR3 loop: CASSPGLAGNLADTQYF. In DNA form, the CDR3 reads TGTGCCAGCTCACCAGGGCTAGCGGGAAATCTCGCAGATACGCAGTATTTT.

The chain carries TRBV12-3 or TRBV12-4 and TRBJ2-1; either TRBD1 or TRBD2 may fit D (5 bases each). The V gene lost 6 bases and the J gene lost 7 bases, with 13 bases spanning the gap. This CDR3 region has 13 residues. The CDR3 region is CASSVGGRNEQFF. The CDR3, as DNA: TGTGCCAGCAGCGTTGGGGGTCGGAATGAGCAGTTCTTC.

This clonotype was seen just once. The junction departs from germline at one end; a sequencing error may be responsible. The V call is TRBV20-1, the J call TRBJ2-1, with TRBD2 matching over 10 bases. Germline CDR1 DFQATT, CDR2 SNEGSKA (reference sequence). The length of the CDR3 is 17 residues. The CDR3 loop reads CCARDRGASGGYNEQFF. The CDR3 DNA reads TGCTGTGCTAGAGATCGGGGGGCTAGCGGGGGCTACAATGAGCAGTTCTTC.

The rearrangement joins TRBV20-1 to TRBJ2-6; D is uncertain. In germline, CDR1 is DFQATT, CDR2 SNEGSKA (reference sequence). V lost 5 bases and J lost 1, with 6 bases in between. This CDR3 is built from 13 residues. CDR3 region: CSALGSGANVLTF. Written as DNA, the CDR3 is TGCAGTGCTTTGGGTTCTGGGGCCAACGTCCTGACTTTC.

CDR3 sequence: CASSLGTATGNTIYF. For the CDR3, the DNA is TGTGCCAGCAGCTTAGGGACAGCTACTGGAAACACCATATATTTT. The chain is built from TRBV7-8 and TRBJ1-3, with D perhaps matching TRBD1 (6 bases). This CDR3 has 15 residues. V was shortened by 1 base and J by 2 bases, with 9 bases between the two germline ends. Germline lookup yields CDR1 SGHVS and CDR2 FQNEAQ.